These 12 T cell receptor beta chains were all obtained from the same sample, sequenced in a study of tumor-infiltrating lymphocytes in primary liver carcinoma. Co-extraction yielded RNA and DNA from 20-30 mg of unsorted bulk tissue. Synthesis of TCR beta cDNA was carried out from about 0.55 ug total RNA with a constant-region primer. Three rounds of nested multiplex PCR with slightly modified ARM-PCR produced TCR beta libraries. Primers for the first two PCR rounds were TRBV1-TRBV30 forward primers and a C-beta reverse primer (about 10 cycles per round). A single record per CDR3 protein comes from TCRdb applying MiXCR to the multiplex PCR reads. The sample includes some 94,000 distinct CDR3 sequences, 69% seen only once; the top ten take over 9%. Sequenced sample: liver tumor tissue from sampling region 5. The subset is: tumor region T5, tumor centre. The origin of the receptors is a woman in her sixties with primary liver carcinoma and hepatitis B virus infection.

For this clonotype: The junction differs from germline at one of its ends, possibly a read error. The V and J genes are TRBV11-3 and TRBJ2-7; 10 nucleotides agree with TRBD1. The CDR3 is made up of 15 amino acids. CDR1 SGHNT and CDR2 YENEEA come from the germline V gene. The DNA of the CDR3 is TGCGCCAACAGCCCCGTGACAGGGGGCAACTACGAGCAGTACTTC. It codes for CANSPVTGGNYEQYF.

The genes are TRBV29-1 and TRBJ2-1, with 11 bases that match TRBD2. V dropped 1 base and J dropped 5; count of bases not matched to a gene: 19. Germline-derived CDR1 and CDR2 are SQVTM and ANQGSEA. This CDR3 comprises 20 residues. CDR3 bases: TGCAGCGTTGAAGGAATCCCACTACTAGCGGGAGAAAGAGTGGACAATGAGCAGTTCTTC. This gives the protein CSVEGIPLLAGERVDNEQFF.

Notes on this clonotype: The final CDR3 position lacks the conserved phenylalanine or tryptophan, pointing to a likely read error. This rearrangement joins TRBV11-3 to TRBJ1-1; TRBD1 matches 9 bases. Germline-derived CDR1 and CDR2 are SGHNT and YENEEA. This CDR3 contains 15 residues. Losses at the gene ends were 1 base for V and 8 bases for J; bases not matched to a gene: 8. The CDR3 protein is CASSLGRTGVPEAFL. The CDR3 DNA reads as TGTGCCAGCAGCTTAGGTAGGACAGGGGTTCCCGAAGCTTTCCTT.

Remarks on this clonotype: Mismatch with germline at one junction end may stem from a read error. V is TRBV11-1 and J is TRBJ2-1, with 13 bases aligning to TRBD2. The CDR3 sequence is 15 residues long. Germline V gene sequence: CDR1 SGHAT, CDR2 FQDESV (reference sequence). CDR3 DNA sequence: TGTGCCAACAGCTTCGGACTAGCGGGAGACAGTGAGCAGTTCTTC. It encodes CANSFGLAGDSEQFF.

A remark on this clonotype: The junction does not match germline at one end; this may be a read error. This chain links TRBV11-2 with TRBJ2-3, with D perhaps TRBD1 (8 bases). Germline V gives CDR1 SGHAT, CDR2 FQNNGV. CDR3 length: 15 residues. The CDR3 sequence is CAGSPQGGGLDMQYF. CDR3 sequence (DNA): TGTGCCGGCAGCCCACAGGGGGGGGGCTTAGATATGCAGTATTTT.

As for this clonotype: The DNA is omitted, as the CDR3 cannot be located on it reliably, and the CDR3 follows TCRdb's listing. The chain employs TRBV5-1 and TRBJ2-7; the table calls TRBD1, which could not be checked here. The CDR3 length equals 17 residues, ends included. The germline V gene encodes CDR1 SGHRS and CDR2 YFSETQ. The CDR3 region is CTSSVGLGTGSSREQYF.

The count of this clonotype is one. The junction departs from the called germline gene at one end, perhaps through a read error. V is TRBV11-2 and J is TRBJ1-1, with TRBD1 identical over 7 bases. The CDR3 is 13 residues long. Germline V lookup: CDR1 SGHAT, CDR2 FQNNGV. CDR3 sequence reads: CASSLEGGTEALF. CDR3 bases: TGTGCCAGCAGCCTGGAAGGGGGCACTGAAGCTCTCTTT. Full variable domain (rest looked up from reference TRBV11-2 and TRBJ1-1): EAGVAQSPRYKIIEKRQSVAFWCNPISGHATLYWYQQILGQGPKLLIQFQNNGVVDDSQLPKDRFSAERLKGVDSTLKIQPAKLEDSAVYLCASSLEGGTEALFGQGTRLTVV.

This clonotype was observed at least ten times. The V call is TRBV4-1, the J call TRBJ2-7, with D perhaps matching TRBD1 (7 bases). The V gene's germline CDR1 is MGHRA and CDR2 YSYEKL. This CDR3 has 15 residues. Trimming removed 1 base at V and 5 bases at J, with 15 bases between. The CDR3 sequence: CASSQVVQGTHEQYF. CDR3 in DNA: TGCGCCAGCAGCCAAGTGGTACAGGGGACTCACGAGCAGTACTTC.

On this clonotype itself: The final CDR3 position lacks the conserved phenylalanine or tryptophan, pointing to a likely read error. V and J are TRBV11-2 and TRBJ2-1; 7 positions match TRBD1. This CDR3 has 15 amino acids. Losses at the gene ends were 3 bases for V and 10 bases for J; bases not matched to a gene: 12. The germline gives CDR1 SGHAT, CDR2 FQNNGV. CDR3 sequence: CASSLPGLWDREQFY. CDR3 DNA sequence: TGTGCCAGCAGCTTGCCGGGATTATGGGACAGAGAGCAGTTCTAC.

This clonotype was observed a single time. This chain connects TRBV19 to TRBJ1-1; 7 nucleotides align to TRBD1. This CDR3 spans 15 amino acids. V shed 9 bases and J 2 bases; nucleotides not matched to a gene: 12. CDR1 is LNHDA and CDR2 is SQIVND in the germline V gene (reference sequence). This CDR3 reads CARTGPGQLNTEAFF. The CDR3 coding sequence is TGTGCCAGAACCGGACCGGGACAGCTAAACACTGAAGCTTTCTTT.

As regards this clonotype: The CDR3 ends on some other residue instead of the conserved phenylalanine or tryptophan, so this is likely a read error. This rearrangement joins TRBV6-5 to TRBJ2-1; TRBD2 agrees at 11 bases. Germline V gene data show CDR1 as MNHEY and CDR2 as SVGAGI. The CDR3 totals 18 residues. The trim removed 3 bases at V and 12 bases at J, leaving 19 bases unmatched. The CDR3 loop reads CASSYGRGISGRVDVQFL. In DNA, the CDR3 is TGTGCCAGCAGTTATGGGAGGGGAATTAGCGGGAGGGTTGATGTGCAGTTCCTC.

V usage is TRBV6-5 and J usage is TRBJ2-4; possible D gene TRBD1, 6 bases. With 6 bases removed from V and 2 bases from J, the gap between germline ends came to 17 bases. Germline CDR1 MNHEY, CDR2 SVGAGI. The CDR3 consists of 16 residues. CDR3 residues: CASRPGEPRTKNIQYF. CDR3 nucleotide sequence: TGTGCCAGCAGGCCAGGGGAGCCTAGAACCAAAAACATTCAGTACTTC.